The 13 T cell receptor beta chains given below trace back to one sample, sequenced in a study of beta chain features in type 1 diabetes. Findings and limits, study-wide: There was a moderate but significant shortening of TCRB CDR3s in all four CD4+ subsets of Type 1 diabetes patients.

Their target antigens are unknown. Of the isolated RNA, all was reverse transcribed, and so the sequenced material was expressed TCRB transcripts. Sequenced by immunoSEQ multiplex PCR; TCRdb stores in-frame clones only, minus some. The sample carries about 240,000 clones, approximately 14% recorded once. Sequences were obtained from naive CD4+ T cells from blood. Receptors originate from a man aged 25 to 45 with type 1 diabetes.

This clone was seen more than once but under ten times. This rearrangement joins TRBV14 to TRBJ2-3; TRBD2 might be the D (6 bases). Trimming pared 8 bases from V and 1 base from J, leaving 16 bases between. Germline CDR1 SGHDN, CDR2 FVKESK. The CDR3 covers 15 residues. The CDR3 region is CASSSTGGGTDTQYF. The CDR3 nucleotides read TGTGCCAGCTCCTCGACTGGCGGGGGCACAGATACGCAGTATTTT.

The rearrangement joins TRBV5-1 to TRBJ2-3; D may be TRBD1 (6 bases). The V end was cut by 1 base, the J end by 0 bases, with 15 bases between. Germline V gene sequence: CDR1 SGHRS, CDR2 YFSETQ. This CDR3 region has 17 residues. Written as DNA, the CDR3 is TGCGCCAGCAGCTTGCTTCCTGGGACACAGAGCACAGATACGCAGTATTTT. It codes for CASSLLPGTQSTDTQYF. Supplemented by reference TRBV5-1 and TRBJ2-3, the full variable domain reads KAGVTQTPRYLIKTRGQQVTLSCSPISGHRSVSWYQQTPGQGLQFLFEYFSETQRNKGNFPGRFSGRQFSNSRSEMNVSTLELGDSALYLCASSLLPGTQSTDTQYFGPGTRLTVL.

The chain uses TRBV15 and TRBJ2-3; D is perhaps TRBD2 (6 bases). This CDR3 has 17 amino acids. Germline assignment: CDR1 LNHNV and CDR2 YYDKDF (reference sequence). V shed 2 bases and J shed 1 base, with 16 bases lying between them. The CDR3 DNA is TGTGCCACCAGCAGACAAGCGAGCGGGCCCGGCACAGATACGCAGTATTTT. Translation gives CATSRQASGPGTDTQYF.

This clone was observed a few times. The chain combines TRBV5-1 with TRBJ2-5; 10 bases are shared with TRBD1. After removal of 6 bases from V and 4 bases from J, the junction contained 9 bases not matched to a gene. This CDR3 region has 15 residues. Germline lookup yields CDR1 SGHRS and CDR2 YFSETQ. CDR3 DNA: TGCGCCAGCACCGGGACAGGGGCCTTGTCAGAGACCCAGTACTTC. Protein: CASTGTGALSETQYF.

This clone was seen only a few times. V gene TRBV4-1 combines with J gene TRBJ1-2, with 11 bases identical to TRBD1. Trimming at V came to 0 bases and at J to 4 bases, leaving 4 bases not matched to a gene. The CDR3 loop spans 16 amino acids. Germline loops: CDR1 MGHRA, CDR2 YSYEKL. The CDR3 is CASSQERTGGIYGYTF. CDR3 bases: TGCGCCAGCAGCCAAGAAAGGACAGGGGGCATCTATGGCTACACCTTC.

The chain uses TRBV12-5 and TRBJ2-1, with 11 bases aligning to TRBD2. The CDR3 is 18 residues long. The germline V gene encodes CDR1 LGHNT and CDR2 FRNRAP. J gave up 6 bases and V 4 bases, and 14 bases lay outside the gene matches. The DNA of the CDR3 is TGTGCTAGTGGTTCCCTCAACCTCCTAGCGGGGGGCCCCAATGAGCAGTTCTTC. It codes for CASGSLNLLAGGPNEQFF.

This chain joins TRBV25-1 and TRBJ2-7; tentatively, D is TRBD2 (5 bases). CDR1 is MGHDK, CDR2 SYGVNS, per germline. Trimming removed 6 bases at V and 0 bases at J, with 6 bases between. The CDR3 extends over 12 amino acids. Here the CDR3 reads CASRGSSYEQYF. In nucleotides, the CDR3 is TGTGCCAGCAGGGGGAGCTCCTACGAGCAGTACTTC.

As DNA, the CDR3 is TGTGCCAGCAGCTTGGGTGGACAGGGATTGATGAACACTGAAGCTTTCTTT. Translated: CASSLGGQGLMNTEAFF. This sequence joins TRBV5-4 and TRBJ1-1; 8 positions match TRBD1. Germline V gene data show CDR1 as SGHNT and CDR2 as YYREEE (reference sequence). The CDR3 has 17 amino acids. V was clipped by 0 bases and J by 0 bases; unmatched bases: 7.

The chain joins TRBV7-2 to TRBJ1-1; 7 nucleotides match TRBD1. This CDR3 has 15 residues. With 4 bases clipped from V and 3 bases from J, the junction kept 8 bases outside the gene matches. Germline assignment: CDR1 SGHTA and CDR2 FQGNSA. The CDR3 region is CASSSGRQGDTEAFF. CDR3 bases: TGTGCCAGCAGCTCCGGGCGACAGGGTGACACTGAAGCTTTCTTT.

The V gene is TRBV30, the J gene TRBJ1-2; 9 bases map to TRBD1. The length of the CDR3 is 19 residues. Per the germline V gene, CDR1 is GTSNPN and CDR2 is SVGIG (reference sequence). V lost 4 bases, J lost 1 base, and 19 bases stayed unmatched. CDR3 nucleotides: TGTGCCTGGATCTCGCCGCCGGGACAGGGAGTCCCTAATAACTATGGCTACACCTTC. This gives the protein CAWISPPGQGVPNNYGYTF.

This clone occurred a few times. The gene calls are TRBV2 and TRBJ1-1; D unclear. The CDR3 consists of 13 residues. V gave up 5 bases and J gave up 1 base, with 8 bases separating them. In germline, CDR1 is SNHLY, CDR2 FYNNEI. The CDR3 DNA reads TGTGCCAGCAGTACTAGGGAGAACACTGAAGCTTTCTTT. This sequence encodes CASSTRENTEAFF.

The chain has TRBV4-1 and TRBJ2-1, with 7 bases identical to TRBD1. The CDR3 covers 13 residues. V trimming: 1 base; J trimming: 10 bases; junction bases outside the gene matches: 4. The germline V gene encodes CDR1 MGHRA and CDR2 YSYEKL. The CDR3 nucleotides read TGCGCCAGCAGCCAAGTTAGGGGGCTCGAGCAGTTCTTC. It yields the protein CASSQVRGLEQFF.

The rearrangement joins TRBV9 to TRBJ1-1; 7 positions agree with TRBD1. This CDR3 comprises 18 residues. Germline V gene sequence: CDR1 SGDLS, CDR2 YYNGEE. V shed 4 bases, J shed 1 base, and the junction held 16 bases outside the gene matches. DNA of the CDR3: TGTGCCAGCAGCCCCGTAGCACCCCGAGGGGGCCAGAACACTGAAGCTTTCTTT. Its translation: CASSPVAPRGGQNTEAFF.